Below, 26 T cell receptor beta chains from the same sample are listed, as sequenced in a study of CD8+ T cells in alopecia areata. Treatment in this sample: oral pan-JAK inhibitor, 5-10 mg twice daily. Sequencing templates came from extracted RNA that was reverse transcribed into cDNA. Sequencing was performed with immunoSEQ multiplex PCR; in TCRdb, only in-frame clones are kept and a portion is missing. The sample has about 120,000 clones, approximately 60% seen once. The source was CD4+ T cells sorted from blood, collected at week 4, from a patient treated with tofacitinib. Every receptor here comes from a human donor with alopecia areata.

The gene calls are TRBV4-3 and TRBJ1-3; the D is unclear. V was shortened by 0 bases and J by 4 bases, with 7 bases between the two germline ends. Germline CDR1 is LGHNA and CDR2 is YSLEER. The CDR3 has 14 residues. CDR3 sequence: CASSQDGKGNTIYF. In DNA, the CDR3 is TGCGCCAGCAGCCAAGATGGGAAAGGAAACACCATATATTTT.

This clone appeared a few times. CDR3: CASSPSNGRAGMETQYF. CDR3 coding DNA: TGTGCCAGCAGCCCCTCAAATGGCAGGGCCGGGATGGAGACCCAGTACTTC. The chain joins TRBV7-2 to TRBJ2-5; D may correspond to TRBD1 or TRBD2 (5 bases each). The germline V and J ends were trimmed by 5 bases and 5 bases, with 24 bases remaining between them. This CDR3 has 17 residues. Germline V gene sequence: CDR1 SGHTA, CDR2 FQGNSA.

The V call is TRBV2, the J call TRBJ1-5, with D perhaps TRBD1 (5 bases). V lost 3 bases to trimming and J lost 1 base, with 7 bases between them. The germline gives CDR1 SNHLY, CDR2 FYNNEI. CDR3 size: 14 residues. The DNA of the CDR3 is TGTGCCAGCAGTGACAGGGCAAGCAATCAGCCCCAGCATTTT. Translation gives CASSDRASNQPQHF.

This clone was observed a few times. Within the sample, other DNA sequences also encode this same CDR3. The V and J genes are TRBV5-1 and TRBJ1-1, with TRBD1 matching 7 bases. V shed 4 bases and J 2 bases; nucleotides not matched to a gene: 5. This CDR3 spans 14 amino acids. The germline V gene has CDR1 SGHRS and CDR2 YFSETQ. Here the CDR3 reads CASSPGTANTEAFF. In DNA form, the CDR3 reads TGCGCCAGCAGCCCCGGGACAGCAAACACTGAAGCTTTCTTT.

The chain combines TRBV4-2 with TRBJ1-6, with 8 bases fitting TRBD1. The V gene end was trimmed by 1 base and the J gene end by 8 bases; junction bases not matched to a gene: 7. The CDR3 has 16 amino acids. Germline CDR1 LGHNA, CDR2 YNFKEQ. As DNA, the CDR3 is TGTGCCAGCAGCCAAGCAGGGGGCAGGGAGGATTCACCCCTCCACTTT. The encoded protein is CASSQAGGREDSPLHF.

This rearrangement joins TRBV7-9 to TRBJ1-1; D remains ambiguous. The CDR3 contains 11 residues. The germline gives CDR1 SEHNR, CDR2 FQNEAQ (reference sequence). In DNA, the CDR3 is TGTTCAGGCAGTGTCGACACTGAAGCTTTCTTT. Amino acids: CSGSVDTEAFF.

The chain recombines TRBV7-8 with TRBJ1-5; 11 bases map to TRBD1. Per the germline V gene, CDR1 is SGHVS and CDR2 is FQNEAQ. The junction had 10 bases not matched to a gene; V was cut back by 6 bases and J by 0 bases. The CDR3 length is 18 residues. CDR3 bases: TGTGCCAGCAGAGCGGACAGGGGGCGCTTGATTAGCAATCAGCCCCAGCATTTT. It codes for CASRADRGRLISNQPQHF. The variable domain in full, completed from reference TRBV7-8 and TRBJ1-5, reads GAGVSQSPRYKVAKRGQDVALRCDPISGHVSLFWYQQALGQGPEFLTYFQNEAQLDKSGLPSDRFFAERPEGSVSTLKIQRTQQEDSAVYLCASRADRGRLISNQPQHFGDGTRLSIL.

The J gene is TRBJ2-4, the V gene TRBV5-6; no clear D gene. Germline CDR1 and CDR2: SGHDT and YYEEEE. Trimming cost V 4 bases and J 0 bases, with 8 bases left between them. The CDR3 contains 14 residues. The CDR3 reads CASSPMLAKNIQYF. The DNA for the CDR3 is TGTGCCAGCAGCCCCATGTTAGCCAAAAACATTCAGTACTTC.

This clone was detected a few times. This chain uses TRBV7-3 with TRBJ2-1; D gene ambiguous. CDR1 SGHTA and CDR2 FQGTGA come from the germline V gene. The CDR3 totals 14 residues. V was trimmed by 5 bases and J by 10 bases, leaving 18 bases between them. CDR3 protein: CASSPIYPLGEQFF. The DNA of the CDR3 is TGTGCCAGCAGCCCAATTTACCCCCTCGGAGAGCAGTTCTTC. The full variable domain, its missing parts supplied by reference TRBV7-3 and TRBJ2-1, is GAGVSQTPSNKVTEKGKYVELRCDPISGHTALYWYRQSLGQGPEFLIYFQGTGAADDSGLPNDRFFAVRPEGSVSTLKIQRTERGDSAVYLCASSPIYPLGEQFFGPGTRLTVL.

The CDR3 loop is CASSLVPGEAGELFF. Here the CDR3 DNA reads TGCGCCAGCAGCTTGGTCCCAGGGGAAGCCGGGGAGCTGTTTTTT. The V gene is TRBV5-1, the J gene TRBJ2-2, with a weak D call TRBD1 (6 bases). The CDR3 has 15 residues. CDR1 is SGHRS, CDR2 YFSETQ, per germline. Trimming removed 0 bases at V and 6 bases at J, with 12 bases between.

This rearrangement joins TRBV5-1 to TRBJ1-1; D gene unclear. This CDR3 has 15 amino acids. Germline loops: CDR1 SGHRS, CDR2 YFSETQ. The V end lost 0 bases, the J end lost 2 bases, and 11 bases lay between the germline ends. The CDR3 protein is CASSLGPTRNTEAFF. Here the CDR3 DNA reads TGCGCCAGCAGCTTGGGACCGACGAGAAACACTGAAGCTTTCTTT.

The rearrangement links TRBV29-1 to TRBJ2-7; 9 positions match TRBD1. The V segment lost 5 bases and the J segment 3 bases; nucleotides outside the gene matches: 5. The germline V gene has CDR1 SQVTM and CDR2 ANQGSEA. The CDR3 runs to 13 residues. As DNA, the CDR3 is TGCAGCGTTAGGGGACAGGGAAGCTACGAGCAGTACTTC. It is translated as CSVRGQGSYEQYF.

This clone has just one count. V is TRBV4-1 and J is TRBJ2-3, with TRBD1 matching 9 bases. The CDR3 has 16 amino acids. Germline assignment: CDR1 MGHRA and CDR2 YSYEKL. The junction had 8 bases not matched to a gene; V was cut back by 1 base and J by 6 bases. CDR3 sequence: CASSQGTGDLLDTQYF. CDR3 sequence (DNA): TGCGCCAGCAGCCAAGGGACAGGGGACCTGTTGGATACGCAGTATTTT.

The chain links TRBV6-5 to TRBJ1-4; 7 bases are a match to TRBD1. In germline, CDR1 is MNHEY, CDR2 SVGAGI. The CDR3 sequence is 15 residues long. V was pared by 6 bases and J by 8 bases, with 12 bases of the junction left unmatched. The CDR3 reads CASSQTGTRDEKLFF. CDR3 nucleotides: TGTGCCAGCAGCCAGACAGGGACCCGGGACGAAAAACTGTTTTTT.

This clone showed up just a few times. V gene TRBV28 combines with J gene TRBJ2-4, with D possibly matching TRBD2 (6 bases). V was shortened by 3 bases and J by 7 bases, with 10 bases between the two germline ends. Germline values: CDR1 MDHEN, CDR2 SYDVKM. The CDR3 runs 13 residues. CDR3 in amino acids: CASSFGGINIQYF. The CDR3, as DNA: TGTGCCAGCAGTTTTGGGGGGATCAACATTCAGTACTTC.

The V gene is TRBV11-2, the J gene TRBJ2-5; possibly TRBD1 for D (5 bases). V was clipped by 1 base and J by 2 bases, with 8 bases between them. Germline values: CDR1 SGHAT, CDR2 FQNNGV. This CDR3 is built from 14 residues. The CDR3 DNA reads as TGTGCCAGCAGCTTAGGCCAGGGTCAAGAGACCCAGTACTTC. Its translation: CASSLGQGQETQYF.

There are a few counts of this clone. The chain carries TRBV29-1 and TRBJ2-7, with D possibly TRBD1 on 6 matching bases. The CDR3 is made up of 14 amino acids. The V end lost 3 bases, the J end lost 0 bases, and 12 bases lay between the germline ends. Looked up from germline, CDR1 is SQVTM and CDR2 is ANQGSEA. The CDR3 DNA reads TGCAGCGTTGAGGACAGCACCACCTCCTACGAGCAGTACTTC. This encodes CSVEDSTTSYEQYF.

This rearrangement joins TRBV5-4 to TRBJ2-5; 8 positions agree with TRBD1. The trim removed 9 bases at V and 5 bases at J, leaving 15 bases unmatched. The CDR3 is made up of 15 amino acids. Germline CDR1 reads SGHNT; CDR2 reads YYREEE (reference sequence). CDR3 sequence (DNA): TGTGCCACCACGGGGGTCAGGGGGCCAGAGGAGACCCAGTACTTC. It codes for CATTGVRGPEETQYF.

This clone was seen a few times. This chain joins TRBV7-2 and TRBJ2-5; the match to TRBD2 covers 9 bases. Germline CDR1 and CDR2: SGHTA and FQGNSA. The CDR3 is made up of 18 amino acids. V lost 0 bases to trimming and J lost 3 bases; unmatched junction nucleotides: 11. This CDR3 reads CASSLARTARGGEETQYF. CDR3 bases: TGTGCCAGCAGCTTAGCCCGAACGGCGCGGGGGGGCGAAGAGACCCAGTACTTC.

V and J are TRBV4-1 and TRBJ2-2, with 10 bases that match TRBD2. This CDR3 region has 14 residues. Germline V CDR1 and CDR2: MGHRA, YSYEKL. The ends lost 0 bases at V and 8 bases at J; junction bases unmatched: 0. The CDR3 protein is CASSQEGLAGELFF. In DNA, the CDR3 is TGCGCCAGCAGCCAAGAGGGACTAGCGGGGGAGCTGTTTTTT.

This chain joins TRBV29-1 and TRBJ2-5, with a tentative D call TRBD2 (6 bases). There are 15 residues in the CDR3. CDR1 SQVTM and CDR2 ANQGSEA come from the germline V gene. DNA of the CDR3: TGCAGTTATTACGGTGCGGGACCGCAGGAAGAGACCCAGTACTTC. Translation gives CSYYGAGPQEETQYF. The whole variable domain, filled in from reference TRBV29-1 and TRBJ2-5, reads SAVISQKPSRDICQRGTSLTIQCQVDSQVTMMFWYRQQPGQSLTLIATANQGSEATYESGFVIDKFPISRPNLTFSTLTVSNMSPEDSSIYLCSYYGAGPQEETQYFGPGTRLLVL.

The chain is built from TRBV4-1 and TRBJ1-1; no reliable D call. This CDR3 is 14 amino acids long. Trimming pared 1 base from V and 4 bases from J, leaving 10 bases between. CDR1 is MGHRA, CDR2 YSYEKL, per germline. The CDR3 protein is CASSQGVRVTEAFF. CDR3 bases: TGCGCCAGCAGCCAAGGGGTTAGAGTCACTGAAGCTTTCTTT.

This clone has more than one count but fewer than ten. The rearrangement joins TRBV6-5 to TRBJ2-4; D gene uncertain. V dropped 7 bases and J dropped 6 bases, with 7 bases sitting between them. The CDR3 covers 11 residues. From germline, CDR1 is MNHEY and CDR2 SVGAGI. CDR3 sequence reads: CASTALNIQYF. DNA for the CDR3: TGTGCCAGCACAGCGCTAAACATTCAGTACTTC.

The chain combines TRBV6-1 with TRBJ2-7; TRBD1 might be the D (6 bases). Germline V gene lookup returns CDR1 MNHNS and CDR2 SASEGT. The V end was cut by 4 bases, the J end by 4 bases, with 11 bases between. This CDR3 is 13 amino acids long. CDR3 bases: TGTGCCAGCAGTGCATACAGGGTTTACGAGCAGTACTTC. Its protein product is CASSAYRVYEQYF.

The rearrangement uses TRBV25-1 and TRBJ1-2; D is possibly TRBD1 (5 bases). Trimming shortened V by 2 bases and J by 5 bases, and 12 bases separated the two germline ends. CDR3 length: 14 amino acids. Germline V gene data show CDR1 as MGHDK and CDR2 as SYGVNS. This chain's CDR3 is CASSEGAGAYGYTF. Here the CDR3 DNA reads TGTGCCAGCAGTGAAGGGGCCGGGGCTTATGGCTACACCTTC.

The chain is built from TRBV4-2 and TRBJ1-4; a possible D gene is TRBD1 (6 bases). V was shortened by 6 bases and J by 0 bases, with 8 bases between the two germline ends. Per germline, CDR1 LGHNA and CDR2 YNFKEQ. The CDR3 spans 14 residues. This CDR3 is CASRRGATNEKLFF. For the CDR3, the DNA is TGTGCCAGCAGGAGGGGGGCAACTAATGAAAAACTGTTTTTT.